This T cell receptor (beta chain) was sequenced during a study of blood T cells in healthy people across ages. V was cut by 5 bases and J by 0 bases, with 11 bases left in between. CDR3 size: 14 residues. The germline CDR1 and CDR2 sequences are DFQATT and SNEGSKA (reference sequence). PCR was performed a second time for roughly 7 to 11 cycles using a sample-barcoded 5' primer and a J-beta primer mix. TCRdb independently ran MiXCR on the 5' RACE reads; one entry per CDR3 protein. The data hold 700,000 or so distinct CDR3 sequences, with over 20% observed a single time. Study-level points and caveats: A roughly linear fall in TCR beta diversity per million T cells was seen with increasing age. It was not possible, with unsorted PBMCs, to conclusively compare naive and antigen-experienced cells.

This clonotype was found a few times. What it recognizes is unknown. The sequence was obtained from a man between 70 and 80 years old in good health. The rearrangement links TRBV20-1 to TRBJ2-1; D call uncertain. Sequencing was carried out using blood. CDR3 sequence reads: CSALPGISYNEQFF. In nucleotides, the CDR3 is TGCAGTGCTCTTCCCGGTATCTCCTACAATGAGCAGTTCTTC.